The next 10 T cell receptor beta chains were all read from a single sample in a study of cytomegalovirus exposure and HLA in healthy donors. It was with 60 Vbeta and 13 Jbeta primers that the PCR ran. This table comes from immunoSEQ multiplex PCR, and its TCRdb copy is limited to in-frame clones, with some not included. The sample consists of around 90,000 clones, around 78% of them appearing once. Sequencing used PBMCs. The receptors come from a man under 40 in good health and CMV-seronegative.

J is TRBJ2-5 and V is TRBV21-1; the D segment call TRBD2 is taken from the table without a DNA check. TRBV21-1 is termed a pseudogene. CDR3 length: 16 amino acids. The CDR3 DNA sequence: TGTGCCAGCGGCAAGAGACTAGCGGGAGGATGGGCGACCCAGTACTTC. Translating it yields CASGKRLAGGWATQYF.

This clone occurred once. This chain links TRBV19 with TRBJ2-7; 7 nucleotides agree with TRBD1. The CDR3 has 15 residues. CDR1 is LNHDA, CDR2 SQIVND, per germline (reference sequence). Trimming cost V 9 bases and J 7 bases; bases outside gene matches: 18. Here the CDR3 reads CASRVLTGPPREQYV. The CDR3 DNA sequence: TGTGCCAGCCGAGTCCTGACAGGGCCCCCTCGTGAGCAGTACGTC.

The chain has TRBV19 and TRBJ1-5, with D tentatively TRBD1 (6 bases). Trimming removed 10 bases at V and 0 bases at J, with 16 bases between. The CDR3 is made up of 15 amino acids. CDR1 and CDR2 (germline): LNHDA, SQIVND (reference sequence). The CDR3 sequence: CATAPLTGSNQPQHF. The DNA for the CDR3 is TGTGCCACCGCCCCCCTGACAGGTAGCAATCAGCCCCAGCATTTT.

The rearrangement links TRBV28 to TRBJ2-7; D possibly corresponds to TRBD1 (6 bases). Between the trimmed V and J ends, which lost 5 bases and 3 bases, there was a span of 14 bases. In germline, CDR1 is MDHEN, CDR2 SYDVKM. The CDR3 totals 14 residues. CDR3 protein: CASSPLTGNYEQYV. The CDR3, as DNA: TGTGCCAGCAGTCCCCTCACAGGGAACTACGAGCAGTACGTC.

The chain carries TRBV5-4 and TRBJ2-1; 10 bases fit TRBD2. V was clipped by 6 bases and J by 12 bases; unmatched bases: 6. CDR3 length: 12 residues. Germline CDR1 and CDR2: SGHNT and YYREEE (reference sequence). The CDR3 region is CASINLAGVQFF. The CDR3 nucleotides read TGTGCCAGCATCAACCTAGCGGGAGTGCAGTTCTTC.

This clone was detected only a few times. The chain links TRBV7-6 to TRBJ1-5, with TRBD1 matching 9 bases. Germline V gene sequence: CDR1 SGHVS, CDR2 FNYEAQ. The ends lost 5 bases at V and 4 bases at J; junction bases unmatched: 3. The CDR3 sequence is 14 residues long. As DNA, the CDR3 is TGTGCCAGCAGCCAAGGACAGGGGAATCAGCCCCAGCATTTT. It encodes CASSQGQGNQPQHF. Using reference TRBV7-6 and TRBJ1-5 for the parts outside the CDR3, the full variable domain is GAGVSQSPRYKVTKRGQDVALRCDPISGHVSLYWYRQALGQGPEFLTYFNYEAQQDKSGLPNDRFSAERPEGSISTLTIQRTEQRDSAMYRCASSQGQGNQPQHFGDGTRLSIL.

This clone was picked up one time. The chain recombines TRBV4-3 with TRBJ2-1; 11 nucleotides align to TRBD2. V lost 2 bases, J lost 7 bases, and 7 bases stayed unmatched. The CDR3 is made up of 16 amino acids. Germline CDR1 is LGHNA and CDR2 is YSLEER. The CDR3 is CASSQTTSGAGNEQFF. Here the CDR3 DNA reads TGCGCCAGCAGCCAAACGACTAGCGGGGCGGGTAATGAGCAGTTCTTC.

In DNA, the CDR3 is TGTGCCAGCAGTTCGGGACAGCCTTCAGGTGGAAACACCATATATTTT. Translation: CASSSGQPSGGNTIYF. This chain joins TRBV7-9 and TRBJ1-3; 7 bases fit TRBD1. Germline-derived CDR1 and CDR2 are SEHNR and FQNEAQ (reference sequence). This CDR3 contains 16 residues. V shed 6 bases, J shed 3 bases, and the junction held 11 bases outside the gene matches. Filled out from reference TRBV7-9 and TRBJ1-3, the complete variable domain reads DTGVSQNPRHKITKRGQNVTFRCDPISEHNRLYWYRQTLGQGPEFLTYFQNEAQLEKSRLLSDRFSAERPKGSFSTLEIQRTEQGDSAMYLCASSSGQPSGGNTIYFGEGSWLTVV.

This clone was recorded only once. This rearrangement joins TRBV5-1 to TRBJ1-2; tentative D call: TRBD1 (6 bases). Germline CDR1 SGHRS, CDR2 YFSETQ. The V end was cut by 7 bases, the J end by 0 bases, with 19 bases between. CDR3 length: 16 residues. This CDR3 reads CASRPSGQPANYGYTF. CDR3 sequence (DNA): TGCGCCAGCCGGCCTTCAGGACAGCCAGCTAACTATGGCTACACCTTC.

The gene calls are TRBV29-1 and TRBJ1-4, with D possibly matching TRBD1 (5 bases). Germline V gene lookup returns CDR1 SQVTM and CDR2 ANQGSEA. This CDR3 has 12 amino acids. V shed 6 bases and J shed 6 bases, with 11 bases lying between them. The CDR3: CSVVGGDEKLFF. The CDR3, as DNA: TGCAGCGTCGTGGGGGGGGATGAAAAACTGTTTTTT.